This T cell receptor beta chain was recorded in a study of CD8 T cells in Susac syndrome (dated by TCRdb to the late 2010s). As for the study more broadly: The study used repertoire sequencing to test whether antigen drove CD8+ T cell activation and differentiation in Susac syndrome. The study compared CD8+ T cell repertoire clonality among roughly eleven healthy donors, about 14 Susac syndrome patients and 15 or so multiple sclerosis patients. Findings and caveats that apply to the study as a whole: The number of individuals in the TCR sequencing and HLA analysis was acknowledged as relatively small.

The germline V gene (reference sequence) provides CDR1 SEHNR and CDR2 FQNEAQ. There are 15 amino acids in the CDR3, from cysteine to phenylalanine inclusive. Here the CDR3 DNA is all that survives: 45 bases in frame from base 1. V has 5 bases trimmed and J has 3 bases trimmed; junction bases matching no gene number 8. RNA was extracted using the RNeasy kit, and about 0.45 to 1 ug of the RNA was reverse transcribed with random hexamers. The immunoSEQ multiplex PCR assay, which covers 54 Vbeta and 13 Jbeta segments, was used to amplify TCR beta CDR3 regions. Bias from PCR amplification was corrected by using a synthetic template baseline for primer optimization and for computational correction. As for the authors' bioinformatics: Reads were assigned to V, D and J genes according to IMGT and analyzed in immunoSEQ Analyzer, with only productive sequences retained. Clonality was computed as one minus Shannon entropy normalized by log2 of the number of productive unique sequences. Public and private clones were assessed among the 100 most prevalent clones of each patient and control. Clones were defined as Susac-specific when absent from the healthy and MS cohorts, from about 1,100 published viral clones and from other ImmuneACCESS disease sequences. Starting from the raw public reads, TCRdb applied fastp trimming at Q25, assembled clones with MiXCR and retained in-frame beta chains. Every distinct CDR3 protein forms one entry, paired with its most common genes and DNA. These V and J calls derive from TCRdb rather than the authors' analysis. The sample profile shows around 190,000 distinct CDR3 sequences; 85% to 95% of them were found once. The ten largest clones add up to around 0.16% of the sample.

Worth noting for this clonotype: Its antigen remains unidentified. Base qualities are not provided; no much larger clone lies one nucleotide away.

Peripheral blood CD8+ and CD4+ T cells from healthy donors, Susac syndrome patients and multiple sclerosis patients were profiled using high-throughput TCR beta sequencing. Treatment-naive patients with stable or active relapsing-remitting disease fulfilling revised McDonald criteria were used as multiple sclerosis controls. Bulk CD8+ and CD4+ T cells were purified by magnetic negative isolation, while CD8+ TEMRA cells were enriched using FACS. Blood was drawn into EDTA tubes, processed within 24 hours, and PBMCs were isolated by density gradient centrifugation. PBMCs intended for TCR sequencing were cryopreserved in liquid nitrogen and were subsequently thawed in a 37 degrees C water bath. Purity of sorted or isolated CD4+, CD8+ and CD8+ TEMRA cells was at least 90%.

This TCR came from a human donor with multiple sclerosis. Sequencing input: CD8+ T cells from PBMCs. The V and J segments used are TRBV7-9 and TRBJ1-2, and TRBD1 aligns with 8 junction nucleotides. The CDR3 amino acid sequence is: CASSGGTGVDYGYTF. The DNA sequence follows: TGTGCCAGCAGCGGGGGGACAGGTGTCGACTATGGCTACACCTTC.